The sequence of this T cell receptor (beta chain) was determined in a study of cytomegalovirus exposure and HLA in healthy donors. Study details: Researchers found that about four fifths of just under 400 genotyped donors fell within the Caucasian-associated ancestry cluster.

This clone was seen more than once but under ten times. As yet, its antigen is unknown. Study observations and caveats: V segments that were indistinguishable, TRBV6-2 and TRBV6-3 among them, were omitted from analysis. Reports indicate that TCR beta sequences accurately predicted the HLA-A and HLA-B alleles of most subjects. In vitro data verified a few CMV-associated chains as specific for CMV antigens.

The PCR contained 60 Vbeta and 13 Jbeta primers. The repertoire was sequenced with immunoSEQ multiplex PCR; TCRdb's copy has only in-frame clones and lacks some. The table records 100,000 or so clones, 76% of them present only once. The CDR3 runs to 13 residues. The germline CDR1 and CDR2 sequences are GTSNPN and SVGIG (reference sequence). V gave up 3 bases and J gave up 5 bases; unmatched junction bases: 2. The sample comprised PBMCs. The genes are TRBV30 and TRBJ2-5, with TRBD1 identical over 11 bases. The TCR comes from a woman aged 45-65 years in good health and CMV-seropositive. CDR3 protein: CAWSGTGGETQYF. The CDR3 coding sequence is TGTGCCTGGAGCGGGACAGGGGGTGAGACCCAGTACTTC.